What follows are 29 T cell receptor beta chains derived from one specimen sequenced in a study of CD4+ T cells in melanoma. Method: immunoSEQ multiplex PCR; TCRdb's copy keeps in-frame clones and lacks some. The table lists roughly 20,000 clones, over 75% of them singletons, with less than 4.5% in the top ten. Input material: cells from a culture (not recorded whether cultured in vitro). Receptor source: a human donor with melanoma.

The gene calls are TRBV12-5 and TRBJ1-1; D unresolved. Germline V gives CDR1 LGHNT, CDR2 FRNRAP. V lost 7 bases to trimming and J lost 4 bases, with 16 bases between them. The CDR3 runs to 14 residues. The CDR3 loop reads CASAKEGPGTEAFF. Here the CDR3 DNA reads TGTGCTAGTGCCAAAGAAGGTCCCGGCACTGAAGCTTTCTTT. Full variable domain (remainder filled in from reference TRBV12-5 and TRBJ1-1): DARVTQTPRHKVTEMGQEVTMRCQPILGHNTVFWYRQTMMQGLELLAYFRNRAPLDDSGMPKDRFSAEMPDATLATLKIQPSEPRDSAVYFCASAKEGPGTEAFFGQGTRLTVV.

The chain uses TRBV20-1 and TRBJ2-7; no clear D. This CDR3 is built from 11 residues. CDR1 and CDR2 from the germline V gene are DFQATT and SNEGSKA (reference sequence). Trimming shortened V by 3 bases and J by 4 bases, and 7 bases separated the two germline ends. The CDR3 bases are TGCAGTGCTAGTGTGGATTACGAGCAGTACTTC. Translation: CSASVDYEQYF.

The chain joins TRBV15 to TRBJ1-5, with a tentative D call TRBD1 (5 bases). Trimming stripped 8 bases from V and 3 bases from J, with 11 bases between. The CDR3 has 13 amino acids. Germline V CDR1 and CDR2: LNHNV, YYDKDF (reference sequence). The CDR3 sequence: CATSKTVNQPQHF. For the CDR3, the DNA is TGTGCCACCTCGAAGACAGTCAATCAGCCCCAGCATTTT. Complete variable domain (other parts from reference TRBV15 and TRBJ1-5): DAMVIQNPRYQVTQFGKPVTLSCSQTLNHNVMYWYQQKSSQAPKLLFHYYDKDFNNEADTPDNFQSRRPNTSFCFLDIRSPGLGDTAMYLCATSKTVNQPQHFGDGTRLSIL.

The CDR3 nucleotides are TGCGCCAGCAGTTCTTTGTTAGCCGGGGGAGGCACTGAAGCTTTCTTT. Protein: CASSSLLAGGGTEAFF. The J gene is TRBJ1-1, the V gene TRBV4-1, with a tentative D call TRBD1 (5 bases). This CDR3 has 16 amino acids. The germline V gene has CDR1 MGHRA and CDR2 YSYEKL. The germline V and J ends were trimmed by 6 bases and 4 bases, with 21 bases remaining between them.

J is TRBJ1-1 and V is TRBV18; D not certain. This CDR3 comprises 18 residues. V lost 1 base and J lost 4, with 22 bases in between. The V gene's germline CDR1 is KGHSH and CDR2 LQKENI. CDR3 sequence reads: CASSPQLSRVGLSTEAFF. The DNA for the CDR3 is TGTGCCAGCTCACCACAATTATCCCGGGTGGGCTTAAGCACTGAAGCTTTCTTT. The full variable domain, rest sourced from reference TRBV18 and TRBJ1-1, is NAGVMQNPRHLVRRRGQEARLRCSPMKGHSHVYWYRQLPEEGLKFMVYLQKENIIDESGMPKERFSAEFPKEGPSILRIQQVVRGDSAAYFCASSPQLSRVGLSTEAFFGQGTRLTVV.

CDR3 sequence reads: CASSLLGQGNSPLHF. The CDR3 DNA sequence: TGTGCCAGCAGCTTGTTGGGACAGGGGAATTCACCCCTCCACTTT. This chain joins TRBV5-5 and TRBJ1-6; 10 bases are shared with TRBD1. The CDR3 sequence is 15 residues long. J lost 7 bases, V lost 1 base, and 2 bases had no gene match. CDR1 is SGHKS and CDR2 is YYEKEE in the germline V gene (reference sequence). The whole variable domain, remainder taken from reference TRBV5-5 and TRBJ1-6, is DAGVTQSPTHLIKTRGQQVTLRCSPISGHKSVSWYQQVLGQGPQFIFQYYEKEERGRGNFPDRFSARQFPNYSSELNVNALLLGDSALYLCASSLLGQGNSPLHFGNGTRLTVT.

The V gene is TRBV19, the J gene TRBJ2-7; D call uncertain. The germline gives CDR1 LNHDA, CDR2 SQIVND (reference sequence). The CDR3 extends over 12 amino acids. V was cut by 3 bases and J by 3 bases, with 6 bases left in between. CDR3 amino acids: CASSMSYYEQYF. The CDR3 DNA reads TGTGCCAGTAGTATGTCGTACTACGAGCAGTACTTC.

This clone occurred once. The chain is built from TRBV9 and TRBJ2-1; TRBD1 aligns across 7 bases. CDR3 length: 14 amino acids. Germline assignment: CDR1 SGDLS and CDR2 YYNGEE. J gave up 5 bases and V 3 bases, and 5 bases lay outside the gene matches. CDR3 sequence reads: CASSEGALNNEQFF. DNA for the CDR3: TGTGCCAGCAGCGAGGGGGCTCTCAACAATGAGCAGTTCTTC.

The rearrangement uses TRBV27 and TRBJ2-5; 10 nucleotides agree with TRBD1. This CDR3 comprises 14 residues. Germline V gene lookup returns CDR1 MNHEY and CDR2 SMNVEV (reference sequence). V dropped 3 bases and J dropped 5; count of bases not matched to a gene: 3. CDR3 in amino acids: CASSFRDRGETQYF. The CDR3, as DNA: TGTGCCAGCAGTTTCCGGGACAGGGGTGAGACCCAGTACTTC.

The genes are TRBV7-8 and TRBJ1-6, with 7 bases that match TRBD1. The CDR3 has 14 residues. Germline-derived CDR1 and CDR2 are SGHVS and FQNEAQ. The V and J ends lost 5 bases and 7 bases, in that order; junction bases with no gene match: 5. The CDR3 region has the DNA TGTGCCAGCAGCCCGGGACAGTTCAATTCACCCCTCCACTTT. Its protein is CASSPGQFNSPLHF.

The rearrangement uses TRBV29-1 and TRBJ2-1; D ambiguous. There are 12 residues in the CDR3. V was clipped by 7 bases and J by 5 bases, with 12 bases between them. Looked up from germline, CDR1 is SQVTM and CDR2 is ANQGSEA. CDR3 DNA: TGCAGCGCCCGGACCCAAAACAATGAGCAGTTCTTC. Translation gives CSARTQNNEQFF.

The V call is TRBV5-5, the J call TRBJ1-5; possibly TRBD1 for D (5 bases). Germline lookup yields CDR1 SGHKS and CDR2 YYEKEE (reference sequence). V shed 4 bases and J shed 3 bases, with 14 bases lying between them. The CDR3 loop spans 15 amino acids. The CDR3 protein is CASSPAPGNNQPQHF. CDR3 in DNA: TGTGCCAGCAGCCCCGCGCCAGGGAACAATCAGCCCCAGCATTTT. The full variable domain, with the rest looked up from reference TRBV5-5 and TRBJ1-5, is DAGVTQSPTHLIKTRGQQVTLRCSPISGHKSVSWYQQVLGQGPQFIFQYYEKEERGRGNFPDRFSARQFPNYSSELNVNALLLGDSALYLCASSPAPGNNQPQHFGDGTRLSIL.

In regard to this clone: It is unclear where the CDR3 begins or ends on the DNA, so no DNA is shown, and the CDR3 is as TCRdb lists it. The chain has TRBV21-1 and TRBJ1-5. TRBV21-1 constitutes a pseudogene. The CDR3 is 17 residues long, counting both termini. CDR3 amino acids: CASSKVGTGTGNQPQHF.

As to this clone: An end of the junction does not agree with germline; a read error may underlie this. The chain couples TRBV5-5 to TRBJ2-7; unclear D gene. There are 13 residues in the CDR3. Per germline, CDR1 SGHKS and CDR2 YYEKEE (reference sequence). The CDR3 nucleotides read TGTGCCACCAGCTTGGGCGAGTCCTACGAGCAGTACTTC. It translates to CATSLGESYEQYF.

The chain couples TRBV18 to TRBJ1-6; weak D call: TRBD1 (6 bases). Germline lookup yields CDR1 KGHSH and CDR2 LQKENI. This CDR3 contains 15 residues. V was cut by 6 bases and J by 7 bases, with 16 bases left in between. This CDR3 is CASSWGQGQNSPLHF. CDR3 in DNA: TGTGCCAGCTCCTGGGGTCAGGGACAAAATTCACCCCTCCACTTT.

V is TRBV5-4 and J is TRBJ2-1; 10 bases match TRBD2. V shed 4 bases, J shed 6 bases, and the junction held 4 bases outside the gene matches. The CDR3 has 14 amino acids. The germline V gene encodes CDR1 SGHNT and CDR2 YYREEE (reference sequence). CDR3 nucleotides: TGTGCCAGCAGCGCGGGACTAGCGAGCAATGAGCAGTTCTTC. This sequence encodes CASSAGLASNEQFF.

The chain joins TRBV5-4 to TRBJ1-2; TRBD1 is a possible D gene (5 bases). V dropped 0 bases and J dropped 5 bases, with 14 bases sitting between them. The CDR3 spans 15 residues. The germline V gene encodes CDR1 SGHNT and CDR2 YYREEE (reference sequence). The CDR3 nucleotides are TGTGCCAGCAGCTTGGTTCAGGGCGGCCCTTATGGCTACACCTTC. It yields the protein CASSLVQGGPYGYTF.

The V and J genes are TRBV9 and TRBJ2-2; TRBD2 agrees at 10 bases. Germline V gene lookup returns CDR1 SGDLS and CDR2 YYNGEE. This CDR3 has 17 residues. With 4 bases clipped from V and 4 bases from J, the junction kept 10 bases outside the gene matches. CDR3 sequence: CASSTHSGGRVTGELFF. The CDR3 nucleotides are TGTGCCAGCAGCACCCATAGCGGGGGGCGTGTCACCGGGGAGCTGTTTTTT.

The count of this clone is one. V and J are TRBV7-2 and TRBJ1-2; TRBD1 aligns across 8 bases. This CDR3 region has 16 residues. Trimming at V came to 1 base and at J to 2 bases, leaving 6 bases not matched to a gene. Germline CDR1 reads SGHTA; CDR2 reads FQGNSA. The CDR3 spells CASSLEGNRGNYGYTF. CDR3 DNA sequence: TGTGCCAGCAGCTTAGAGGGGAACAGGGGGAACTATGGCTACACCTTC.

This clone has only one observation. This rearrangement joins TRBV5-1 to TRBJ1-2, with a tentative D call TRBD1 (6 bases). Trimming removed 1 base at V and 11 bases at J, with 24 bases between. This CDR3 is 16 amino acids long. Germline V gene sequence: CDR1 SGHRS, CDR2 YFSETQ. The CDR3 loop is CASSLYWGQGSEGYTF. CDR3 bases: TGCGCCAGCAGCTTGTATTGGGGACAAGGGAGCGAAGGGTACACCTTC.

CDR3 sequence (DNA): TGTGCCAGCAGTGAAGCAGGGAACACTGAAGCTTTCTTT. Its translation: CASSEAGNTEAFF. This sequence joins TRBV6-1 and TRBJ1-1; D is ambiguous. CDR1 is MNHNS and CDR2 is SASEGT in the germline V gene. V was cut by 0 bases and J by 1 base, with 3 bases left in between. CDR3 size: 13 residues.

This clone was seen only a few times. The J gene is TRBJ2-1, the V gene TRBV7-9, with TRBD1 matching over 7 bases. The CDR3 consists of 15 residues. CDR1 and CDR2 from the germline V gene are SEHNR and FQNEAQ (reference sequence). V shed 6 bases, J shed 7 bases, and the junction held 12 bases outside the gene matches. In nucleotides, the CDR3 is TGTGCCAGCAGGCCTACAGGGGCTATTAGGAATGAGCAGTTCTTC. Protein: CASRPTGAIRNEQFF.

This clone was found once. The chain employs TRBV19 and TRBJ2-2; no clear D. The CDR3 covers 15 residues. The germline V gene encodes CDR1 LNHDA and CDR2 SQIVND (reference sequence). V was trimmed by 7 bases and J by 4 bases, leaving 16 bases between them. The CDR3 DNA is TGTGCCAGTACGACACAACGTTTCTCCACCGGGGAGCTGTTTTTT. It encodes CASTTQRFSTGELFF.

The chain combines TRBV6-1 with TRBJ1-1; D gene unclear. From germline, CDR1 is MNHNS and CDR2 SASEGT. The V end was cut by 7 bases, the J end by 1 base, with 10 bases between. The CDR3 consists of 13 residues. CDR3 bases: TGTGCCAGCACGTGGGCCCGGAACACTGAAGCTTTCTTT. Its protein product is CASTWARNTEAFF.

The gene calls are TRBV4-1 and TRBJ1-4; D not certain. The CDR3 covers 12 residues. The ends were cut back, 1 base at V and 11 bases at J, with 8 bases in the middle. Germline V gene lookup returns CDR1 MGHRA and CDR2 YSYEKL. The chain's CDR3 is CASSQVGVKLFF. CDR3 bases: TGCGCCAGCAGCCAAGTCGGAGTGAAACTGTTTTTT.

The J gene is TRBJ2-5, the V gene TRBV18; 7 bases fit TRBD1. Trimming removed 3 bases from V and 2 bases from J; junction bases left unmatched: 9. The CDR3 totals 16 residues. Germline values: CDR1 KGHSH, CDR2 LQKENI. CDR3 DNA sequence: TGTGCCAGCTCACCCTGGACAGGCGGTGGTCAAGAGACCCAGTACTTC. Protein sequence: CASSPWTGGGQETQYF.

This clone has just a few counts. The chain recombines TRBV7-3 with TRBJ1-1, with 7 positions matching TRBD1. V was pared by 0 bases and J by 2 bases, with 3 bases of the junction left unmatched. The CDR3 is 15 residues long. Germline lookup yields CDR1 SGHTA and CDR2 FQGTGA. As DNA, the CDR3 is TGTGCCAGCAGCTTAACAGGGGGCCCCAACACTGAAGCTTTCTTT. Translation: CASSLTGGPNTEAFF.

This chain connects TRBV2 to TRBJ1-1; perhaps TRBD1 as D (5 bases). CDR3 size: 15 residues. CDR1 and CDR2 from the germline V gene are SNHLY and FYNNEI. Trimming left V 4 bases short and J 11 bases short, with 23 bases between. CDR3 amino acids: CASSVKAGSVSGAFF. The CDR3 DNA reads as TGTGCCAGCAGTGTTAAGGCAGGGTCGGTTTCGGGGGCTTTCTTT.

CDR3: CASRPGQALSGANVLTF. The CDR3 nucleotides read TGTGCCAGCAGGCCGGGACAGGCCCTCTCTGGGGCCAACGTCCTGACTTTC. The V call is TRBV2, the J call TRBJ2-6; 8 nucleotides align to TRBD1. The junction had 7 bases not matched to a gene; V was cut back by 6 bases and J by 0 bases. Germline lookup yields CDR1 SNHLY and CDR2 FYNNEI. This CDR3 has 17 amino acids.